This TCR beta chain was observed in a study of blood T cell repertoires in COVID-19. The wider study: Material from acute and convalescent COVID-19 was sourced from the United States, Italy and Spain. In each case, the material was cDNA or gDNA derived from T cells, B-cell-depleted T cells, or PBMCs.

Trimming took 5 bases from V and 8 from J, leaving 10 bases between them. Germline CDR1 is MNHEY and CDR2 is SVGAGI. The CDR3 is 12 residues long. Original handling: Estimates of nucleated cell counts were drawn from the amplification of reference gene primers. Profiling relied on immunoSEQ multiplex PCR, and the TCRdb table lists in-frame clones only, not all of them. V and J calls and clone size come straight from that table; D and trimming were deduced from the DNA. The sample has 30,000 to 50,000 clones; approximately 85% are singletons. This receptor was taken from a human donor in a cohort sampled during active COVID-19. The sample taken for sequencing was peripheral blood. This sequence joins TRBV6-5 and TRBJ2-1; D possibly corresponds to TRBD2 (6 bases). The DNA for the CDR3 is TGTGCCAGCAGTCCCTCGGGAGATGAGCAGTTCTTC. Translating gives CASSPSGDEQFF.